This T cell receptor (beta chain) was obtained from a study of T cell responses to AZD1222 COVID-19 vaccine. Study-level results: Among those given AZD1222, only six were seropositive at baseline. Donors were mostly white British, more females; clonal diversity possibly underestimated. A rise in Spike-specific TCR breadth and depth followed two AZD1222 doses.

Libraries were prepared by immunoSEQ multiplex PCR; TCRdb keeps only in-frame clonotypes and omits some of them. Of over 100,000 clones listed, roughly 90% are singletons. Points on this clone: The antigen is not known.

This clonotype was sampled from an adult in good health. The starting material was peripheral blood, obtained on day 0 of AZD1222 vaccination.

CDR3 nucleotide sequence: TGCGCCAGCAGCCAAGGGAGGGACCAGCATTTT. Translated: CASSQGRDQHF. This chain joins TRBV4-1 and TRBJ1-5; D ambiguous. The V end was cut by 1 base, the J end by 12 bases, with 7 bases between. The germline CDR1 and CDR2 sequences are MGHRA and YSYEKL. CDR3 length: 11 amino acids.